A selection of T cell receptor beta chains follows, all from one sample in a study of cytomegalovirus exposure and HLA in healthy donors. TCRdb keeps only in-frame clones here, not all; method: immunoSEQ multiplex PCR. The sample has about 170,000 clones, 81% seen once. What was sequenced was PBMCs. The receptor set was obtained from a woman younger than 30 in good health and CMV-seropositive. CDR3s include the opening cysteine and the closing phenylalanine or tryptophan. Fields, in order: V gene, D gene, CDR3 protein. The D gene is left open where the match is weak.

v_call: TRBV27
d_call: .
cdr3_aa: CASRTGTVGNQPQHF

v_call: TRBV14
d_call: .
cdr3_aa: CASSQFFSTEAFF

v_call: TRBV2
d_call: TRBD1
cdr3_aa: CASWGQRYNSPLHF

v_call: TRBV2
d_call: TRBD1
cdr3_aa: CASSPRSGTGRHYGYTF

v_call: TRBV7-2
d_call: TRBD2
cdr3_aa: CASSLGVGGGQETQYF

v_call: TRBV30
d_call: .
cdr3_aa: CAWSKGEGSGNTIYF

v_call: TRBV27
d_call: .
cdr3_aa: CASSLGLGALQTQYF

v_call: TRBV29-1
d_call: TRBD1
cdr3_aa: CSVDSGTGRNIQYF

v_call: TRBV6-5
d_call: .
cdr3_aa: CASSYDRGYEQYF

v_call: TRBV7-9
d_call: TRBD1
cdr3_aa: CASSSTGGGEKLFF

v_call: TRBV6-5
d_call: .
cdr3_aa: CATHSGGVLYGYTF

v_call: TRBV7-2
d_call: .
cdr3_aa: CASSLDPLARVYEQYF

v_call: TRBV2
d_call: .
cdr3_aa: CASGRGGMNTEAFF

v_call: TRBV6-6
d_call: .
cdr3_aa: CASSYAYGEVGYTF

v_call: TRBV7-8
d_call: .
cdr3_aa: CASSVQAPGGEKLFF

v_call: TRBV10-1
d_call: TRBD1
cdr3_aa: CASSEDRGRGEQYF

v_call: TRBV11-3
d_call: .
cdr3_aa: CASSLEYGGNTEAFF

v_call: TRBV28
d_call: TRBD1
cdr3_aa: CASRTQDGTGKGYTF

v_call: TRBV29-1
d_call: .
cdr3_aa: CSVTRGTEAFF

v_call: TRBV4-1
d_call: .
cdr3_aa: CASSQDQRNSPLHF

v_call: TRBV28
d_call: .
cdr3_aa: CAHRGNGGYEQYF

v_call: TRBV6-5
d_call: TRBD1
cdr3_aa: CASGQGGTEAFF

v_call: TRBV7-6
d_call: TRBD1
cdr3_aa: CASSLGLGQGEYF

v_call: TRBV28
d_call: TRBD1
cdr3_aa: CASSFDRGVRGYTF

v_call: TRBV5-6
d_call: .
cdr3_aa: CASSSRAPEGEAFF

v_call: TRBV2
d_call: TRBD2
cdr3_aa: CARELAGNTDTQYF

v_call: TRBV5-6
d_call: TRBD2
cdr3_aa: CASSLKGLAGVSQYF

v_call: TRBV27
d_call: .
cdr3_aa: CASSSYYGRGEGYTF